This T cell receptor (beta chain) is from a study of blood T cell repertoires in COVID-19. On the study more broadly: In each case, the material was cDNA or gDNA derived from T cells, B-cell-depleted T cells, or PBMCs.

Cohort placement rested on clinical history that participants reported themselves. Either two negative PCRs, clearance, or symptom resolution qualified Cohort 3 donors as recovered. Original methodology: How many nucleated cells were present was estimated from reference gene primer amplification. Data came from immunoSEQ multiplex PCR; TCRdb stores just in-frame clones and leaves some out. V and J calls and clone size are given by that table; D and trimming were obtained from the DNA. The sample lists about 310,000 clones; around 89% were seen once. Material: PBMCs or T cells enriched from blood (not recorded which). The origin of this receptor is a woman aged 40 to 49 who had recovered from COVID-19.

In DNA form, the CDR3 reads TGTGCCAGCAGCTTAGAGGGCTCCGGACAGGGAGTCAATGAGCAGTTCTTC. Translating gives CASSLEGSGQGVNEQFF. V is TRBV7-2 and J is TRBJ2-1; 8 nucleotides agree with TRBD1. Per germline, CDR1 SGHTA and CDR2 FQGNSA. Losses at the gene ends were 1 base for V and 6 bases for J; bases not matched to a gene: 11. The CDR3 covers 17 residues.